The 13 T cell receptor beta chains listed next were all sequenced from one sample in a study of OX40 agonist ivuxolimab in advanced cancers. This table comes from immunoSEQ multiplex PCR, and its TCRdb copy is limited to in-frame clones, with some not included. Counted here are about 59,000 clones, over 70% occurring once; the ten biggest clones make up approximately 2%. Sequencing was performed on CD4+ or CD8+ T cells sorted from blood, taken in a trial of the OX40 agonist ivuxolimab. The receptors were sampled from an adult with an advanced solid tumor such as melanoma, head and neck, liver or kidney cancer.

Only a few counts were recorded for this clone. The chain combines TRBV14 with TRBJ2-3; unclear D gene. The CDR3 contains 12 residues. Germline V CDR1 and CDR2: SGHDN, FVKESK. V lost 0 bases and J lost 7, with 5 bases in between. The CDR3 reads CASSQDSNTQYF. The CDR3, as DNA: TGTGCCAGCAGCCAAGATAGTAATACGCAGTATTTT.

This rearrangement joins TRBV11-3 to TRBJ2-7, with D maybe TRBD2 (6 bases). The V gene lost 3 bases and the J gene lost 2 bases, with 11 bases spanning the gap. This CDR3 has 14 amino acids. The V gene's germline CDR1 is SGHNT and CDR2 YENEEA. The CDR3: CASSFSGGTYEQYF. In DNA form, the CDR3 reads TGTGCCAGCAGCTTTAGCGGCGGTACCTACGAGCAGTACTTC.

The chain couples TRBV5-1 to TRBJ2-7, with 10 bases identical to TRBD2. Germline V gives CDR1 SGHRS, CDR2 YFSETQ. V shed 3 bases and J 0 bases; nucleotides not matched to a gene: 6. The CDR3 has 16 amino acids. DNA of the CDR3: TGCGCCAGCAGCTCAACCGTAGCGGGAGGCTCCTACGAGCAGTACTTC. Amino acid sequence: CASSSTVAGGSYEQYF. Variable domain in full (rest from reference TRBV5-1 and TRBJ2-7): KAGVTQTPRYLIKTRGQQVTLSCSPISGHRSVSWYQQTPGQGLQFLFEYFSETQRNKGNFPGRFSGRQFSNSRSEMNVSTLELGDSALYLCASSSTVAGGSYEQYFGPGTRLTVT.

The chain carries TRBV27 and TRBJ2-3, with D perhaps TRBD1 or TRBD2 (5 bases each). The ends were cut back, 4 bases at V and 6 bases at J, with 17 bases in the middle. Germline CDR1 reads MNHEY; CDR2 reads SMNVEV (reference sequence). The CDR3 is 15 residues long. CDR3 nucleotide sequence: TGTGCCAGCAGTTCATCCGGGACGGATCTTGATACGCAGTATTTT. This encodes CASSSSGTDLDTQYF.

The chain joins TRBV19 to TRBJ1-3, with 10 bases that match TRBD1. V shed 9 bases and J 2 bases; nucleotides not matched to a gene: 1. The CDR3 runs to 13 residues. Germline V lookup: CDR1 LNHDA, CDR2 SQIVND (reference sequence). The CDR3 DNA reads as TGTGCCAGCGACAGGGGGCCTGGAAACACCATATATTTT. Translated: CASDRGPGNTIYF.

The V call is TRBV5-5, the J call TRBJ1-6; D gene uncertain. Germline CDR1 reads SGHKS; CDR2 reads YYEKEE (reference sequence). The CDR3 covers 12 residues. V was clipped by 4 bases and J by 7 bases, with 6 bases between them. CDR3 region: CASSPMNSPLHF. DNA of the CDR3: TGTGCCAGCAGCCCGATGAATTCACCCCTCCACTTT.

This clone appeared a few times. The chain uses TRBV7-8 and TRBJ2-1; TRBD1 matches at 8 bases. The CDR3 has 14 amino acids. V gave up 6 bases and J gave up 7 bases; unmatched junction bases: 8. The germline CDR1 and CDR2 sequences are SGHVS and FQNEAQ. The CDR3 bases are TGTGCCAGCAGACCTTCCAGGGGGCGAAATGAGCAGTTCTTC. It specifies CASRPSRGRNEQFF.

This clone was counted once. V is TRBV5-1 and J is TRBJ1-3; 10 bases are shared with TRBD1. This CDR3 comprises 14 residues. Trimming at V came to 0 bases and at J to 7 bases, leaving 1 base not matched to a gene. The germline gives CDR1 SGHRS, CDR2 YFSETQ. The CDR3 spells CASSLGGQGNTIYF. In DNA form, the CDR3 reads TGCGCCAGCAGCTTGGGGGGACAGGGGAACACCATATATTTT.

The CDR3 is CASSLDREGYTF. CDR3 in DNA: TGTGCCAGCAGTCTTGACAGGGAAGGCTACACCTTC. This rearrangement joins TRBV2 to TRBJ1-2; 7 bases agree with TRBD1. The germline V gene encodes CDR1 SNHLY and CDR2 FYNNEI. V lost 5 bases and J lost 8; bases outside the gene matches: 5. This CDR3 has 12 residues.

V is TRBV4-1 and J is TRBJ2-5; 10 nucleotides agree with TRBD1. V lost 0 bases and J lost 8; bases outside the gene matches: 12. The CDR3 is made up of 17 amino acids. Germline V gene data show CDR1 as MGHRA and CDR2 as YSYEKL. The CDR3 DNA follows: TGCGCCAGCAGCCAAGATCTGACAGGGGGCGGAAGAGATACCCAGTACTTC. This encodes CASSQDLTGGGRDTQYF.

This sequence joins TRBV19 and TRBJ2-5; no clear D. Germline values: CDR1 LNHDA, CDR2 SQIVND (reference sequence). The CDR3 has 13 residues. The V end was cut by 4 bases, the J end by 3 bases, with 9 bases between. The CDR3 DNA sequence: TGTGCCAGTAGTAGCAGTGGAGAAGAGACCCAGTACTTC. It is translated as CASSSSGEETQYF. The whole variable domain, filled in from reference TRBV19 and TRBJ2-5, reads DGGITQSPKYLFRKEGQNVTLSCEQNLNHDAMYWYRQDPGQGLRLIYYSQIVNDFQKGDIAEGYSVSREKKESFPLTVTSAQKNPTAFYLCASSSSGEETQYFGPGTRLLVL.

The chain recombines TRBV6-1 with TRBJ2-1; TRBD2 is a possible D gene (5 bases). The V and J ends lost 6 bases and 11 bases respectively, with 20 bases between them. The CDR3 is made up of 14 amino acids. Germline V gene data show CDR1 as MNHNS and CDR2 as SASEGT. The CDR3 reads CASSQYQKGDKQFF. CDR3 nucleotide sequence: TGTGCCAGCAGCCAGTACCAGAAGGGAGATAAGCAGTTCTTC.

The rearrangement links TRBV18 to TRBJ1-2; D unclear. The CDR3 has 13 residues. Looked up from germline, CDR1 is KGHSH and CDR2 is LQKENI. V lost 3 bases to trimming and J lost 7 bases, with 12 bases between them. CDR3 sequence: CASSPEDGVGYTF. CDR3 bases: TGTGCCAGCTCACCGGAGGACGGCGTTGGCTACACCTTC. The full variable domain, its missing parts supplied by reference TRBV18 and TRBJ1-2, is NAGVMQNPRHLVRRRGQEARLRCSPMKGHSHVYWYRQLPEEGLKFMVYLQKENIIDESGMPKERFSAEFPKEGPSILRIQQVVRGDSAAYFCASSPEDGVGYTFGSGTRLTVV.